This TCR beta chain was profiled in a study of blood T cells in healthy people across ages. Study findings and constraints: Getting older went along with TCR beta diversity per million T cells dropping roughly linearly.

Germline V gene sequence: CDR1 SGHRS, CDR2 YFSETQ. The CDR3 totals 14 residues. Trimming took 0 bases from V and 11 from J, leaving 17 bases between them. A second roughly 7 to 12 cycle PCR used barcoded and J-beta primers. Every cDNA was tagged by a template-switch adaptor with 12 random nucleotides. TCRdb independently ran MiXCR on the 5' RACE reads; one entry per CDR3 protein. The data hold around 1,500,000 distinct CDR3 sequences, with approximately 40% observed a single time. The table lists this clonotype with a few counts. Its antigen remains unidentified. The chain is built from TRBV5-1 and TRBJ2-5, with D unresolved. Source material: blood. The receptor was derived from a young woman in good health. In DNA form, the CDR3 reads TGCGCCAGCAGCTTGGGGGTCGCCTACAATGAGCAGTACTTC. This translates into CASSLGVAYNEQYF.